The entry that follows covers one TCR beta chain sequence. Deep level was the assay's run setting. The assay was immunoSEQ multiplex PCR, and TCRdb's table has in-frame clones only and misses some. The table includes around 1.9 million clones, about 93% detected once. Germline CDR1 is SGHKS and CDR2 is YYEKEE (reference sequence). J lost 11 bases, V lost 4 bases, and 10 bases had no gene match. The CDR3 length is 14 residues. This specimen belongs to a study of shared clonotypes between healthy human individuals. Study background: Per-donor plates numbered three CD4 naive, three CD4 memory, two CD8 naive and one CD8 memory.

It was CD45RO-negative cells, positively selected for CCR7, that made up naive CD8 cells, with terminally differentiated effector memory CD45RA+ cells excluded. Study donors comprised healthy, HIV-negative adults devoid of recent acute infection or vaccination. This TCR derives from a man younger than 35 in good health. Some clones in this sample may be carry-over from other donors' samples. The sequenced material came from naive CD8+ T cells from PBMCs. The V and J genes are TRBV5-5 and TRBJ1-4; 8 positions match TRBD1. The CDR3 loop is CASSHDRGSRKLFF. The CDR3 bases are TGTGCCAGCAGCCATGACAGGGGTAGTCGCAAACTGTTTTTT.